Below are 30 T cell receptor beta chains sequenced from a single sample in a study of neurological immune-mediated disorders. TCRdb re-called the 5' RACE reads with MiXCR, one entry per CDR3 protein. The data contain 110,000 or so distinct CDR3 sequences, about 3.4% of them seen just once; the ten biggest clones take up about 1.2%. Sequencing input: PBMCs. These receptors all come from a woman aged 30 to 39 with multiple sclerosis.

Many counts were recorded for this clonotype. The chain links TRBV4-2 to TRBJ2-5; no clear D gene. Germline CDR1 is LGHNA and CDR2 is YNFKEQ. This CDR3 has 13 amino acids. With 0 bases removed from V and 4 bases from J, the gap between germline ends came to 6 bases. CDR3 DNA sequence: TGTGCCAGCAGCCAAGAAACCGGAGAGACCCAGTACTTC. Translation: CASSQETGETQYF.

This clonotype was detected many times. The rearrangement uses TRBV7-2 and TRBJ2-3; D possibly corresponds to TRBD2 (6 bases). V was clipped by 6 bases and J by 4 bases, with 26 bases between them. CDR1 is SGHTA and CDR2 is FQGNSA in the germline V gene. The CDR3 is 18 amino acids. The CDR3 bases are TGTGCCAGCAGATCTAGTTCCGGGTCGGGGACTCGACCAGATACGCAGTATTTT. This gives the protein CASRSSSGSGTRPDTQYF.

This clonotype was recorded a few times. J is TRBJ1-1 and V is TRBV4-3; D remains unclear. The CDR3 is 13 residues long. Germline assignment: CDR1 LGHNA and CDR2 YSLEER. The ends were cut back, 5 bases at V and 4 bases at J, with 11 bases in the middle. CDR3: CASSTDPGTEAFF. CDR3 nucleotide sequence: TGCGCCAGCAGCACCGACCCGGGCACTGAAGCTTTCTTT.

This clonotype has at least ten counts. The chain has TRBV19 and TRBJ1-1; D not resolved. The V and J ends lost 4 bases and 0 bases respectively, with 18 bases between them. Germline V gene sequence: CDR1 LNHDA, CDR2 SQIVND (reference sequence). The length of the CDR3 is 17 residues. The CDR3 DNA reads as TGTGCCAGTAGTAAGCCCTCCCTGAACTCTTTGAACACTGAAGCTTTCTTT. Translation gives CASSKPSLNSLNTEAFF.

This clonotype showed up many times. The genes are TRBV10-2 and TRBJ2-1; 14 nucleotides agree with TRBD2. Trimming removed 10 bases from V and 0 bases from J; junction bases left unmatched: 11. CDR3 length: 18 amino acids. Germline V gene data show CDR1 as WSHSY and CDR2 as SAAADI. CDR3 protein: CATLPGLAGGSSYNEQFF. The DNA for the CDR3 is TGCGCCACCTTACCCGGACTAGCGGGAGGTAGCTCCTACAATGAGCAGTTCTTC.

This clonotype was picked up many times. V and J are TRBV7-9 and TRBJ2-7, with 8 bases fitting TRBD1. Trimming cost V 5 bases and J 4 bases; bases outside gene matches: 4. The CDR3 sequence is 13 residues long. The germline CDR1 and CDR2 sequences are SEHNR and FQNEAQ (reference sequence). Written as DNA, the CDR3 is TGTGCCAGCAGCCCGCGGACAGGGTACGAGCAGTACTTC. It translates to CASSPRTGYEQYF.

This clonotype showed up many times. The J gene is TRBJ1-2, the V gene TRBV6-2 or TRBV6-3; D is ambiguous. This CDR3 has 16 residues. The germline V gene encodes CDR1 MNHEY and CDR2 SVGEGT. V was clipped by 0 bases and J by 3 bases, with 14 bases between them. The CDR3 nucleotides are TGTGCCAGCAGTTACTCGATCCTGGGCAGGCACTATGGCTACACCTTC. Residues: CASSYSILGRHYGYTF.

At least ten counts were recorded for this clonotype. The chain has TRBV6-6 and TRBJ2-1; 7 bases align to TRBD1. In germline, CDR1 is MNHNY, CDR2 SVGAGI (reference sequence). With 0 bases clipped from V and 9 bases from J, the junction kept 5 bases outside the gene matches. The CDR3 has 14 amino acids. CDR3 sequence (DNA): TGTGCCAGCAGTTACTCGAGACAGGGCTTTGAGCAGTTCTTC. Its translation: CASSYSRQGFEQFF.

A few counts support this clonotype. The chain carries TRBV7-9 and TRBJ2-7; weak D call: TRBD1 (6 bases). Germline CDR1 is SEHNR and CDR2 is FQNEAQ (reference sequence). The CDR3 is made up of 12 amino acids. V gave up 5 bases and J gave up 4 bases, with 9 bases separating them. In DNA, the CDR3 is TGTGCCAGCAGCAACAGGGTGTACGAGCAGTACTTC. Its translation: CASSNRVYEQYF.

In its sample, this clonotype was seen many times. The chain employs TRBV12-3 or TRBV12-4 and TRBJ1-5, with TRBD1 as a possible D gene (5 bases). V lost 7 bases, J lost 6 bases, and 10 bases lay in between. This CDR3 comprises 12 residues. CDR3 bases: TGTGCCAGCACCCGAGGGGTTCAGCCCCAGCATTTT. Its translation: CASTRGVQPQHF.

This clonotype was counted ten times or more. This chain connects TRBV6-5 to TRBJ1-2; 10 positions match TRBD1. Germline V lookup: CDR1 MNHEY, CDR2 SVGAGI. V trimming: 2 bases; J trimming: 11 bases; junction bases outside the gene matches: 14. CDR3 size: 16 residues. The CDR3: CASSYPAGTGVIKYTF. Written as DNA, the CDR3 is TGTGCCAGCAGTTACCCGGCCGGGACAGGGGTAATTAAGTACACCTTC.

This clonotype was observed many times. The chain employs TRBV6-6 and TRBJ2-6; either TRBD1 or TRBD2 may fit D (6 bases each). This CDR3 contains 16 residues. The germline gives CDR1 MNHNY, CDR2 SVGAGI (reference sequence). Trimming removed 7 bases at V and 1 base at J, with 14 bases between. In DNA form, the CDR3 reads TGTGCCAGCACTAAGTGGAGGGGGTCTGGGGCCAACGTCCTGACTTTC. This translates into CASTKWRGSGANVLTF.

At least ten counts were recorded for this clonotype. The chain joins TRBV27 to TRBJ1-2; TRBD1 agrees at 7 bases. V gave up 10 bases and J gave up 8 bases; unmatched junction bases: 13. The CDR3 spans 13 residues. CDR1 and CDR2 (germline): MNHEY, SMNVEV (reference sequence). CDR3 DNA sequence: TGTGCCACCAAGACCGACAGGGACGGGGGCTACACCTTC. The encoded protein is CATKTDRDGGYTF.

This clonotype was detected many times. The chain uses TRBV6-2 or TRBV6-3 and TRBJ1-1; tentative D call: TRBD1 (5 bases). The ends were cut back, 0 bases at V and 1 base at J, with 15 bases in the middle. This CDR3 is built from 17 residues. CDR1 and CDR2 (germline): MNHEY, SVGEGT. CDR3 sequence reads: CASSYSIEGTENTEAFF. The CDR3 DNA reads TGTGCCAGCAGTTACTCGATAGAGGGGACCGAGAACACTGAAGCTTTCTTT.

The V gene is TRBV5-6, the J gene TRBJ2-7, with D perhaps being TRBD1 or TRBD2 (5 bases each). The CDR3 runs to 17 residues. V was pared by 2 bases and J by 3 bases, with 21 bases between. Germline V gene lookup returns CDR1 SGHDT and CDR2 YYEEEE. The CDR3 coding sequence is TGTGCCAGCAGCTTTCGGAACAGCGGCATCGGACACTACGAGCAGTACTTC. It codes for CASSFRNSGIGHYEQYF.

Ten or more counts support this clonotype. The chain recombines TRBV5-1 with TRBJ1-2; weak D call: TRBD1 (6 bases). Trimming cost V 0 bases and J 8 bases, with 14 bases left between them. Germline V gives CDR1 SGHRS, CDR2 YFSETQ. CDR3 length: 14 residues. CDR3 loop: CASSLEGGVFGYTF. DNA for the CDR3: TGCGCCAGCAGCTTGGAGGGGGGCGTCTTCGGCTACACCTTC.

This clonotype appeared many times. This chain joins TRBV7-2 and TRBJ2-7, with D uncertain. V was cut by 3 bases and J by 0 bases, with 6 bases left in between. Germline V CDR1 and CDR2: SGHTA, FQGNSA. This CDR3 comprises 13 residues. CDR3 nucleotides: TGTGCCAGCAGCTTCGACAACTCCTACGAGCAGTACTTC. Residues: CASSFDNSYEQYF.

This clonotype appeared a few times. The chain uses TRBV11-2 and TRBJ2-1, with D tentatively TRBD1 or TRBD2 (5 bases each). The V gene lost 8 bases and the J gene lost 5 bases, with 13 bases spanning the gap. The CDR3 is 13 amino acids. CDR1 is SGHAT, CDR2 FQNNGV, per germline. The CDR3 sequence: CASHGAINNEQFF. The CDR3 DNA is TGTGCCAGCCACGGGGCCATCAACAATGAGCAGTTCTTC.

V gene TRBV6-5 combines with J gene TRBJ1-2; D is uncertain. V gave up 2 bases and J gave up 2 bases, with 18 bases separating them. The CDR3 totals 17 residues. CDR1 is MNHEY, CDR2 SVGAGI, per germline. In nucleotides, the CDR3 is TGTGCCAGCAGTTACCGAGGGCTCCAGGAAGGGAACTATGGCTACACCTTC. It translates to CASSYRGLQEGNYGYTF.

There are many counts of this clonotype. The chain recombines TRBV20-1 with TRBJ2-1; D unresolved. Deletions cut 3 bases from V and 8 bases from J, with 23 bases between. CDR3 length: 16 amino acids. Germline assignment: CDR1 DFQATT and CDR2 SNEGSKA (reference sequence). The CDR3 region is CSARPTLGGPSHEQFF. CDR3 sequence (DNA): TGCAGTGCTAGGCCAACTCTAGGCGGACCCTCGCATGAGCAGTTCTTC.

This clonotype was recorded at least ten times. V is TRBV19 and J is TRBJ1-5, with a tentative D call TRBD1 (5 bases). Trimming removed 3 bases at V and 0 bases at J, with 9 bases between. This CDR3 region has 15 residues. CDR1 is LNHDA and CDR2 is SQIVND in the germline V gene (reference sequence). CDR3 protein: CASSITGPSNQPQHF. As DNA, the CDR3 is TGTGCCAGTAGTATTACGGGACCTAGCAATCAGCCCCAGCATTTT.

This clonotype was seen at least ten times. As DNA, the CDR3 is TGTGCCAGTAGTATATTCCCGCCCAATGAGCAGTTCTTC. Translation gives CASSIFPPNEQFF. The chain employs TRBV19 and TRBJ2-1; no definite D call. Trimming took 2 bases from V and 6 from J, leaving 8 bases between them. Germline V gene data show CDR1 as LNHDA and CDR2 as SQIVND (reference sequence). The CDR3 has 13 amino acids.

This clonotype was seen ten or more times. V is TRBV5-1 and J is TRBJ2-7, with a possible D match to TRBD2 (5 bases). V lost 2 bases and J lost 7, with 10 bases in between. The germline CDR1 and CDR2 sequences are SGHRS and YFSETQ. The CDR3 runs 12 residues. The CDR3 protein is CASSFTGMEQYF. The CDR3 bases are TGCGCCAGCAGCTTTACGGGGATGGAGCAGTACTTC.

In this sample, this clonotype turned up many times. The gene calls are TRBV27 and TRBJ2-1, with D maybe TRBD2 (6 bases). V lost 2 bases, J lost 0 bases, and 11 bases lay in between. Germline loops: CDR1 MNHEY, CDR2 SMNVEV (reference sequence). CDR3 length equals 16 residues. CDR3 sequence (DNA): TGTGCCAGCAGTTTAAGTGGCGGGATCTCCTACAATGAGCAGTTCTTC. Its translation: CASSLSGGISYNEQFF.

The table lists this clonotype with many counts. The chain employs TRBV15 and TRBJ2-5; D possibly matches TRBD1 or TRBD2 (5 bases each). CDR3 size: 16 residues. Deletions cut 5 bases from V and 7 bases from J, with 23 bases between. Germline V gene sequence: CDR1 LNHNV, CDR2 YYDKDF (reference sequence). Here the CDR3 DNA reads TGTGCCACCAGCCCCCGAAGAGGGGACCCTCGGGTGACCCAGTACTTC. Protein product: CATSPRRGDPRVTQYF.

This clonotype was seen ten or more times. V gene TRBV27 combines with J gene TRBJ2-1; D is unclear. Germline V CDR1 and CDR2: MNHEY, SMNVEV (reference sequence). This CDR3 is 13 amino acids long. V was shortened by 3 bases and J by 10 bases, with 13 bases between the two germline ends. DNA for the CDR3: TGTGCCAGCAGTTTCTCGAGGTCCCCCGAGCAGTTCTTC. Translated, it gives CASSFSRSPEQFF.

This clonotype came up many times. In nucleotides, the CDR3 is TGTGCCAGCAGTGAAGCAAAAGGCGGGGGTAGCAATCAGCCCCAGCATTTT. It codes for CASSEAKGGGSNQPQHF. The J gene is TRBJ1-5, the V gene TRBV25-1, with D maybe TRBD1 (5 bases). This CDR3 comprises 17 residues. Looked up from germline, CDR1 is MGHDK and CDR2 is SYGVNS. Between the trimmed V and J ends, which lost 2 bases and 0 bases, there was a span of 14 bases.

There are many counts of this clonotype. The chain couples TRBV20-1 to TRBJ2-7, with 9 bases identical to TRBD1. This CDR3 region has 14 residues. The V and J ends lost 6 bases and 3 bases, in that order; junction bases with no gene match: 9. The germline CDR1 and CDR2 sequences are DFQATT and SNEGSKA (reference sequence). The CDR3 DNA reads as TGCAGTGCCCTATTTGGACAGGGGTACTACGAGCAGTACTTC. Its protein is CSALFGQGYYEQYF.

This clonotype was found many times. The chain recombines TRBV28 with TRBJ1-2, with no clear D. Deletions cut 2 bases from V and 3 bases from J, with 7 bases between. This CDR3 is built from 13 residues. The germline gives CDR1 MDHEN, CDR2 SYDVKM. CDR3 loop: CASSLGTDYGYTF. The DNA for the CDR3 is TGTGCCAGCAGTTTAGGTACAGACTATGGCTACACCTTC.

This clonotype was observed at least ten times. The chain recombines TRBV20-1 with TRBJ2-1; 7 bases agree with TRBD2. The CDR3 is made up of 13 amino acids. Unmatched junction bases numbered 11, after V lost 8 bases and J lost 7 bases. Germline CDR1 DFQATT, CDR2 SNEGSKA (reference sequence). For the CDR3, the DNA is TGCAGTTCCAAGCGGGGCGGGGTTAATGAGCAGTTCTTC. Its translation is CSSKRGGVNEQFF.